A single sample gave rise to the 23 T cell receptor beta chains below, sequenced in a study of T cell repertoires in cytomegalovirus infection (dated by TCRdb to the late 2010s). These receptors have no known antigen. TCRdb shows the sequencer as Illumina HiSeq 1500. TCRdb itself trimmed the public reads at Q25 with fastp, ran MiXCR and retained productive beta chains. Rows are combined by CDR3 protein, so each entry shows the most common genes and DNA. This sample holds approximately 910,000 distinct CDR3 sequences; roughly 30% were observed only once. Together, the top ten hold roughly 13% of the sample. The treatment or condition tag for this specimen amounts to: in vitro stimulation with specific CMV peptide epitopes to enrich CMV-specific T cells. The sequencing used cultured CD8+ T cells from PBMCs, collected from culture after CMV antigen stimulation. The source is a human donor in good health (CMV status not recorded). Some clones in this sample may be carry-over from other donors' samples.

V is TRBV4-1 and J is TRBJ1-5; no clear D. Trimming took off 0 bases at V and 2 bases at J, with 17 bases between the two ends. Germline values: CDR1 MGHRA, CDR2 YSYEKL. The CDR3 is 18 residues long. CDR3 sequence (DNA): TGCGCCAGCAGCCAAGAGGAGTTAGACCTTAGGGGCAATCAGCCCCAGCATTTT. The encoded protein is CASSQEELDLRGNQPQHF.

This clonotype was detected only a few times. Here the CDR3 reads CASRAGGHYGYTF. The CDR3 DNA sequence: TGTGCCAGCAGGGCCGGGGGGCACTATGGCTACACCTTC. The chain carries TRBV7-6 and TRBJ1-2; possibly TRBD1 for D (6 bases). CDR3 length: 13 residues. V lost 6 bases and J lost 3, with 11 bases in between. Germline V gene lookup returns CDR1 SGHVS and CDR2 FNYEAQ.

A few counts support this clonotype. The V and J genes are TRBV6-4 and TRBJ2-1, with TRBD2 matching 8 bases. Trimming removed 5 bases from V and 8 bases from J; junction bases left unmatched: 14. The CDR3 loop spans 16 amino acids. From germline, CDR1 is MRHNA and CDR2 SNTAGT. CDR3 in amino acids: CASSLRQAGGADEQFF. As DNA, the CDR3 is TGTGCCAGCAGTCTCCGGCAGGCCGGGGGGGCGGATGAGCAGTTCTTC.

The chain carries TRBV12-3 or TRBV12-4 and TRBJ2-3; 7 bases agree with TRBD2. After removal of 7 bases from V and 1 base from J, the junction contained 8 bases not matched to a gene. The CDR3 has 15 amino acids. CDR3 loop: CASTLRLAGTDTQYF. The CDR3, as DNA: TGTGCCAGCACCCTACGGCTAGCGGGCACAGATACGCAGTATTTT.

The table lists this clonotype with many counts. At one end, the junction sequence differs from germline, possibly due to a read error. The V gene is TRBV7-7, the J gene TRBJ2-1; D might be TRBD2 (6 bases). Germline values: CDR1 SSHAT, CDR2 FNYEAQ (reference sequence). The CDR3 runs to 13 residues. This chain's CDR3 is CASSLGTSDEQFF. The CDR3 bases are TGTGCTAGCAGCTTAGGGACTTCGGATGAGCAGTTCTTC.

This chain uses TRBV23-1 with TRBJ2-3; TRBD1 agrees at 9 bases. TRBV23-1 is an open reading frame whose function is uncertain. The CDR3 runs 18 residues. V lost 11 bases, J lost 4 bases, and 22 bases stayed unmatched. This CDR3 reads CAPYSRPGQGIEADTQYF. In DNA form, the CDR3 reads TGCGCCCCCTACTCGAGACCGGGACAGGGAATAGAGGCAGATACGCAGTATTTT.

J is TRBJ2-3 and V is TRBV14; D gene uncertain. The V gene's germline CDR1 is SGHDN and CDR2 FVKESK. The CDR3 sequence is 17 residues long. Deletions cut 1 base from V and 0 bases from J, with 14 bases between. The CDR3 here is CASSQGVADPSTDTQYF. CDR3 sequence (DNA): TGTGCCAGCAGCCAAGGGGTCGCAGACCCTAGCACAGATACGCAGTATTTT. The variable domain in full, completed from reference TRBV14 and TRBJ2-3, reads EAGVTQFPSHSVIEKGQTVTLRCDPISGHDNLYWYRRVMGKEIKFLLHFVKESKQDESGMPNNRFLAERTGGTYSTLKVQPAELEDSGVYFCASSQGVADPSTDTQYFGPGTRLTVL.

The table lists this clonotype with a few counts. The junction departs from the called germline gene at one end, perhaps through a read error. This rearrangement joins TRBV6-8 to TRBJ1-1; unclear D gene. CDR1 and CDR2 from the germline V gene are MNHGY and SAAAGT. The CDR3 runs 12 residues. CDR3 in DNA: TGCGCCAGCAGAGGAACCAACACTGAAGCTTTCTTT. Amino acids: CASRGTNTEAFF.

The rearrangement uses TRBV2 and TRBJ1-1; D gene unclear. Germline loops: CDR1 SNHLY, CDR2 FYNNEI. Trimming removed 0 bases at V and 7 bases at J, with 12 bases between. This CDR3 contains 14 residues. The chain's CDR3 is CASSEALLSVEAFF. CDR3 coding DNA: TGTGCCAGCAGTGAAGCGCTTCTTTCGGTTGAAGCTTTCTTT. The full variable domain, rest sourced from reference TRBV2 and TRBJ1-1, is EPEVTQTPSHQVTQMGQEVILRCVPISNHLYFYWYRQILGQKVEFLVSFYNNEISEKSEIFDDQFSVERPDGSNFTLKIRSTKLEDSAMYFCASSEALLSVEAFFGQGTRLTVV.

There are many counts of this clonotype. The V and J genes are TRBV7-8 and TRBJ2-3; no clear D gene. Per germline, CDR1 SGHVS and CDR2 FQNEAQ. The V end was cut by 0 bases, the J end by 0 bases, with 4 bases between. CDR3 size: 14 residues. The CDR3 DNA sequence: TGTGCCAGCAGCTTAGCAGCGAGCACAGATACGCAGTATTTT. It is translated as CASSLAASTDTQYF. Full variable domain (missing parts from reference TRBV7-8 and TRBJ2-3): GAGVSQSPRYKVAKRGQDVALRCDPISGHVSLFWYQQALGQGPEFLTYFQNEAQLDKSGLPSDRFFAERPEGSVSTLKIQRTQQEDSAVYLCASSLAASTDTQYFGPGTRLTVL.

This clonotype was seen only a few times. The J gene is TRBJ1-1, the V gene TRBV6-5, with a weak D call TRBD1 (5 bases). Per the germline V gene, CDR1 is MNHEY and CDR2 is SVGAGI. V lost 0 bases and J lost 4, with 12 bases in between. This CDR3 spans 15 amino acids. CDR3 in DNA: TGTGCCAGCAGTTACTCTCTGGCAGGGATCACTGAAGCTTTCTTT. Its protein product is CASSYSLAGITEAFF.

This clonotype was counted a few times. J is TRBJ1-5 and V is TRBV15; possibly TRBD1 for D (5 bases). This CDR3 is built from 16 residues. Between the trimmed V and J ends, which lost 1 base and 4 bases, there was a span of 14 bases. Germline V gene data show CDR1 as LNHNV and CDR2 as YYDKDF (reference sequence). The CDR3 sequence: CATSRVAAGPNQPQHF. The CDR3 region has the DNA TGTGCCACCAGCAGAGTTGCGGCAGGGCCTAATCAGCCCCAGCATTTT.

This clonotype has more than one count but fewer than ten. This chain joins TRBV27 and TRBJ2-2; the match to TRBD1 covers 7 bases. The CDR3 is made up of 16 amino acids. V trimming: 5 bases; J trimming: 0 bases; junction bases outside the gene matches: 6. Germline V lookup: CDR1 MNHEY, CDR2 SMNVEV (reference sequence). The CDR3: CASSAYRGTNTGELFF. As DNA, the CDR3 is TGTGCCAGCAGTGCATACAGGGGTACGAACACCGGGGAGCTGTTTTTT.

The sample holds a few counts of this clonotype. This chain uses TRBV27 with TRBJ1-6; 8 bases map to TRBD1. CDR3 length equals 14 residues. V lost 5 bases and J lost 8; bases outside the gene matches: 5. Germline CDR1 is MNHEY and CDR2 is SMNVEV (reference sequence). The DNA for the CDR3 is TGTGCCAGCAGTGCCGACAGGGGTTATTCACCCCTCCACTTT. It specifies CASSADRGYSPLHF.

This clonotype was found a few times. The chain couples TRBV11-2 to TRBJ2-2; D might be TRBD1 (6 bases). CDR3 size: 14 residues. V lost 0 bases, J lost 6 bases, and 8 bases lay in between. In germline, CDR1 is SGHAT, CDR2 FQNNGV. The CDR3 nucleotides read TGTGCCAGCAGCTTAGATCCAGGGGCCGGGGAGCTGTTTTTT. Protein product: CASSLDPGAGELFF. The complete variable domain, with remaining parts taken from reference TRBV11-2 and TRBJ2-2, reads EAGVAQSPRYKIIEKRQSVAFWCNPISGHATLYWYQQILGQGPKLLIQFQNNGVVDDSQLPKDRFSAERLKGVDSTLKIQPAKLEDSAVYLCASSLDPGAGELFFGEGSRLTVL.

The rearrangement links TRBV19 to TRBJ1-1; no clear D. Germline assignment: CDR1 LNHDA and CDR2 SQIVND (reference sequence). This CDR3 region has 14 residues. V lost 7 bases, J lost 7 bases, and 19 bases lay in between. This CDR3 is CASTSLTPPYEAFF. The CDR3 nucleotides read TGTGCCAGTACAAGCCTCACCCCCCCATATGAAGCTTTCTTT.

This sequence joins TRBV10-3 and TRBJ1-2, with TRBD1 as a possible D gene (5 bases). Trimming cost V 7 bases and J 5 bases, with 8 bases left between them. Looked up from germline, CDR1 is ENHRY and CDR2 is SYGVKD. This CDR3 has 11 amino acids. In DNA form, the CDR3 reads TGTGCCATCAAACAGGAGTATGGCTACACCTTC. Amino acids: CAIKQEYGYTF.

This clonotype was picked up one time. The V gene is TRBV19, the J gene TRBJ1-1; D is uncertain. The CDR3 is 14 residues long. In germline, CDR1 is LNHDA, CDR2 SQIVND (reference sequence). V lost 0 bases and J lost 1, with 6 bases in between. CDR3 loop: CASSIDQENTEAFF. Here the CDR3 DNA reads TGTGCCAGTAGTATAGATCAGGAGAACACTGAAGCTTTCTTT.

This chain connects TRBV27 to TRBJ2-1, with D hard to call. Between the trimmed V and J ends, which lost 2 bases and 10 bases, there was a span of 15 bases. CDR1 is MNHEY and CDR2 is SMNVEV in the germline V gene (reference sequence). The CDR3 is made up of 14 amino acids. The CDR3: CASSLTDSWGEQFF. CDR3 DNA: TGTGCCAGCAGTTTAACGGATTCTTGGGGAGAGCAGTTCTTC.

V gene TRBV7-6 combines with J gene TRBJ2-2; 9 bases align to TRBD2. The V segment lost 1 base and the J segment 7 bases; nucleotides outside the gene matches: 13. The germline gives CDR1 SGHVS, CDR2 FNYEAQ. The CDR3 length is 18 residues. This CDR3 reads CASSLEVAGVTEDGELFF. Here the CDR3 DNA reads TGTGCCAGCAGCTTAGAGGTAGCGGGGGTCACGGAGGACGGGGAGCTGTTTTTT.

The chain carries TRBV6-1 and TRBJ1-5; a weak D match, TRBD1 (6 bases). V was trimmed by 8 bases and J by 6 bases, leaving 17 bases between them. CDR1 is MNHNS, CDR2 SASEGT, per germline. This CDR3 comprises 14 residues. CDR3 DNA: TGTGCCAGCCATGAAGGGGGGAGGGGTCAGCCCCAGCATTTT. It codes for CASHEGGRGQPQHF.

This clonotype has a handful of counts. The chain carries TRBV19 and TRBJ2-1; 12 positions match TRBD1. The CDR3 is 19 amino acids. CDR1 is LNHDA, CDR2 SQIVND, per germline (reference sequence). With V trimmed by 3 bases and J by 1 base, 10 bases remained unmatched. CDR3 nucleotides: TGTGCCAGTAGTATCCGGGACAGGGGGCGCGGAGGGTCCTACAATGAGCAGTTCTTC. Amino acids: CASSIRDRGRGGSYNEQFF.

For this clonotype: The DNA is omitted, as the CDR3 cannot be located on it reliably, and the CDR3 follows TCRdb's listing. CDR3 sequence: CASSPQGFLETQYF. The rearrangement links TRBV27 to TRBJ2-5; no check of the table's D call, TRBD1, against the DNA was made. CDR1 is MNHEY and CDR2 is SMNVEV in the germline V gene (reference sequence). The CDR3 is 14 amino acids in total, end residues counted.